A selection of T cell receptor beta chains follows, all from one sample in a study of tumor and adjacent non-tumor tissue in lung cancer. MiXCR, applied by TCRdb to the multiplex PCR reads, yields one record per CDR3 protein. The repertoire includes under 100,000 distinct CDR3 sequences, approximately 68% of them detected once, and roughly 13% sits in the top ten. Material: lung tumor tissue. Source of these receptors: a woman in her sixties or seventies with non-small cell lung cancer. Each CDR3 is given with its conserved first and last residue. A D gene is named only where the DNA matches it firmly. Clone size is given for some rows only: seen once, a few or many times, or a class if the clone is expanded.

DNA,CDR3,J,D,V,size
TGTGCCAGCAGCTTGCATTGCGGGATCTACAATGAGCAGTTCTTC,CASSLHCGIYNEQFF,TRBJ2-1,NA,TRBV5-6,NA
TGCGCCAGCAGCCAAGTTACACGGAGAACTAGCAGAAAATACGATGAGCAGTTCTTC,CASSQVTRRTSRKYDEQFF,TRBJ2-1,NA,TRBV4-1,once
TGTGCCAGCAATTACGGGGCAGGGGGGCGGCCCCAGCATTTT,CASNYGAGGRPQHF,TRBJ1-5,TRBD1,TRBV6-2/TRBV6-3,NA
TGTGCCAGCAGCTTAGATCGGGGGGGAAACATTCGGTACTTC,CASSLDRGGNIRYF,TRBJ2-4,TRBD2,TRBV7-9,NA
TGCAGCGTGCGGGAGGGGGACAGGGTCTCTAATGAGCAGTTCTTC,CSVREGDRVSNEQFF,TRBJ2-1,NA,TRBV29-1,NA
TGCGCCAGCAGCCTCGGGACATTAGGTGAAAAACTGTTTTTT,CASSLGTLGEKLFF,TRBJ1-4,NA,TRBV5-1,few
TGCGCCAGCAGCCAAACGCCCCCGACAGGGAAGACAGATAAGCAATATTTT,CASSQTPPTGKTDKQYF,TRBJ2-3,TRBD1,TRBV4-1,NA
TGTGCCAGCAGCGTATCCCCGGACGGAAACACTGAAGCTTTCTTT,CASSVSPDGNTEAFF,TRBJ1-1,NA,TRBV9,NA
TGCGCCGGTAATGGGAGGAGCTCCTACGAGCAGTACTTC,CAGNGRSSYEQYF,TRBJ2-7,NA,TRBV10-2,NA
TGTGCCAACGCGATCGAATTGAGCTCCGGGGAGCTGTTTTTT,CANAIELSSGELFF,TRBJ2-2,NA,TRBV12-3/TRBV12-4,NA
TGCGCCAACAGTTTATCAAGGAACACTGAAGCTTTCTTT,CANSLSRNTEAFF,TRBJ1-1,NA,TRBV28,few
TGTGCCAGCAGTTACTCGATATTCGGCGTAGAACCGAAGGATACGGAGTATTTT,CASSYSIFGVEPKDTEYF,TRBJ2-3,NA,TRBV6-5,NA
TGCAGTGCTATCTGGGGCCAGGGAACTGAAGCTTTCTTT,CSAIWGQGTEAFF,TRBJ1-1,NA,TRBV20-1,NA
TGTGCCAGCCAGCCCCGGGCGGTGGGCAATCAGCCCCGACATTTT,CASQPRAVGNQPRHF,TRBJ1-5,NA,TRBV6-5,once
TGTGCCAACAGCTCTCAGGGAAGGTCTGAAGCCTTCTTT,CANSSQGRSEAFF,TRBJ1-1,NA,TRBV11-1,few
TGTGCCAGCAGTTTAAGGGGCGCCACTGGAAATACCATATATTTT,CASSLRGATGNTIYF,TRBJ1-3,NA,TRBV12-3/TRBV12-4,NA
TGCAGCCTTAGGACCTCGGTGGAAACCGGGGAGCTGTTTTTT,CSLRTSVETGELFF,TRBJ2-2,NA,TRBV29-1,NA
TGTGCCAGCAGTTACCAGAGGGATACGCAGTATTTT,CASSYQRDTQYF,TRBJ2-3,NA,TRBV6-6,many
TGTGCCAGCAGCTCGACAGGTTCTAACTATGGCTACACCTTC,CASSSTGSNYGYTF,TRBJ1-2,NA,TRBV11-3,NA
TGTGCCAGCAGCTACCGACAGGGGAGTCAGCCCCAGCATTTT,CASSYRQGSQPQHF,TRBJ1-5,TRBD1,TRBV11-2,NA
TGTGCCAGCAGACATGGGGGGCCAAATCTTGGCTACACCTTT,CASRHGGPNLGYTF,TRBJ1-2,NA,TRBV6-5,NA
TGTGCCAGCAGTTACTTGGACAAGGGCTATTCACCCCTCCACTTT,CASSYLDKGYSPLHF,TRBJ1-6,NA,TRBV6-6,NA
TGTGCCAGCAGTCCACGAAGCGGGATAACTAACTATTGCTACACCTTC,CASSPRSGITNYCYTF,TRBJ1-2,NA,TRBV6-5,NA
TGCAACATGACCGTCGGGGGGGGTGAAAAACTGTTATTT,CNMTVGGGEKLLF,TRBJ1-4,NA,TRBV29-1,NA
TGCAGTGCTAAGCGAAGTGCTGAGCAGTTCTTC,CSAKRSAEQFF,TRBJ2-1,NA,TRBV20-1,NA
TGTGCCAGCAGCCCCCATCAATCCACATCGAACACCGGTGGGCTGTTTTTT,CASSPHQSTSNTGGLFF,TRBJ2-2,NA,TRBV11-3,NA
TGCGCCAGCAGCCAAGGTCAGAGTTCCTACGATGAGCAGTTCTTT,CASSQGQSSYDEQFF,TRBJ2-1,NA,TRBV4-1,NA
TGTGCCACCAGTGATTGGGAACGCAACCGTGACAGAACAGATACGCAGTATTTT,CATSDWERNRDRTDTQYF,TRBJ2-3,NA,TRBV24-1,NA
TGTGCCAGCAGCCCTGGGGTTTACAATGAGCAGTTCTTC,CASSPGVYNEQFF,TRBJ2-1,NA,TRBV11-2,many
TGCGCCAGCAGAAAGGGAATAAGAGATAACACTGAAGCTTTCTTT,CASRKGIRDNTEAFF,TRBJ1-1,NA,TRBV5-1,few
TGTGCCACCAGCAGAGCTAGCGGACCTTGCACAGATACGCAGTATTTT,CATSRASGPCTDTQYF,TRBJ2-3,TRBD2,TRBV15,NA
TGCACCAGCAGTGAGTCTGAGGCAAACTCCTACGAGCAGTACTTC,CTSSESEANSYEQYF,TRBJ2-7,NA,TRBV10-1,once
TGCAGCGTTGTTCTTCAGGGCTACAGCAATCATCCCCAGTATTTT,CSVVLQGYSNHPQYF,TRBJ2-3,NA,TRBV29-1,NA
TGTGCCAGCAGCCGACTAGCGTCCTCGAACACCGGGAAGCCGTTTTTT,CASSRLASSNTGKPFF,TRBJ2-2,TRBD2,TRBV12-3/TRBV12-4,NA
TGCAGCGTCACCCCCCAGCCGGGCGGCTACGAGCAGTACTTC,CSVTPQPGGYEQYF,TRBJ2-7,NA,TRBV29-1,medium-sized
TGTGCCAGCAGTTTACAGGCGAACGCCGGGGAACTGTTTTTT,CASSLQANAGELFF,TRBJ2-2,NA,TRBV6-1,NA
TGTGCCAGCAACCTACAGGGGTCTTCCTACGAGCAGTACTTC,CASNLQGSSYEQYF,TRBJ2-7,TRBD1,TRBV28,many
TGCAGTGCTAGAGATAGGCTAGCGGGAGGGGCCGAGCAGTACTTC,CSARDRLAGGAEQYF,TRBJ2-7,TRBD2,TRBV20-1,many
TGCACCAGCAGCCAAGGGATCGAGCAGTGCTTC,CTSSQGIEQCF,TRBJ2-7,NA,TRBV4-1,NA
TGCAGCGTCCCTCTCGTCGAGACCCAGTACTTC,CSVPLVETQYF,TRBJ2-5,NA,TRBV29-1,many
TGTGCCAGCAGCTCATACCGGACTAGCGGGGTTTGCAATGAGCAGTTCTTC,CASSSYRTSGVCNEQFF,TRBJ2-1,TRBD2,TRBV7-9,NA
TGTGTCAGCAGGGTGCCTGGCGACCCAGATACGCAGTATTTT,CVSRVPGDPDTQYF,TRBJ2-3,NA,TRBV6-5,NA
TGTGCCAGCACCGGGGGGACAGCTTCCAGCTACACCTTC,CASTGGTASSYTF,TRBJ1-2,TRBD1,TRBV12-3/TRBV12-4,NA
TGCAGTGCTAGGGGGACCCGGGGGAGTCCCCAGCATTTT,CSARGTRGSPQHF,TRBJ1-5,NA,TRBV20-1,many
TGTGCCAGCAGCCTAGCCCTAGCGGGCCCGTACGATGAGCAGTTCTTC,CASSLALAGPYDEQFF,TRBJ2-1,TRBD2,TRBV11-1,NA
TGTGCCAGCAGCTTAGGTGTGGGCACCTACGAGCAGTACTTC,CASSLGVGTYEQYF,TRBJ2-7,NA,TRBV7-8,NA